The subject of this entry is one TCR beta chain. This sample stems from a study of blood T cell repertoires in COVID-19. Study details: Samples of COVID-19 (acute and convalescent) were obtained from the United States, Italy and Spain. Sample material is recorded as cDNA or gDNA derived from T cells, B-cell-depleted T cells, or PBMCs.

Original methodology: Amplification of reference gene primers was used by the study to estimate nucleated cell counts. TCRdb keeps only in-frame clones here, not all; method: immunoSEQ multiplex PCR. The V and J calls and clone size were taken over from that table, and D and trimming were inferred from the DNA. The sample has 200,000 to 250,000 clones; approximately 81% are singletons. The specimen was peripheral blood. This receptor was taken from a woman aged 60-75 years who had recovered from COVID-19.

The DNA for the CDR3 is TGTGCCAGCAGTGAAGCCCAGAACAGGGGGGGTAGTTGGAAACTGTTTTTT. Translated: CASSEAQNRGGSWKLFF. The chain employs TRBV6-1 and TRBJ1-4; 8 bases line up with TRBD1. From germline, CDR1 is MNHNS and CDR2 SASEGT. J was trimmed by 11 bases and V by 0 bases; bases with no gene match: 14. The CDR3 length is 17 residues.